One sample yielded the 11 T cell receptor beta chains listed below, sequenced in a study of cytomegalovirus exposure and HLA in healthy donors. The PCR used 60 Vbeta and 13 Jbeta primers. Clones were read by immunoSEQ multiplex PCR, and TCRdb kept only the in-frame ones, dropping some. Of about 220,000 clones in the sample, 82% were seen once. The specimen sequenced was PBMCs. These receptors were taken from a man between 35 and 55 years old in good health and CMV-seropositive.

The rearrangement links TRBV18 to TRBJ1-5; D may be TRBD1 (5 bases). The germline V gene encodes CDR1 KGHSH and CDR2 LQKENI. With 2 bases removed from V and 6 bases from J, the gap between germline ends came to 11 bases. The CDR3 consists of 14 residues. CDR3: CASSPAGGIQPQHF. CDR3 sequence (DNA): TGTGCCAGCTCACCAGCTGGGGGGATTCAGCCCCAGCATTTT.

The rearrangement uses TRBV28 and TRBJ1-2; a weak D match, TRBD1 (6 bases). Germline assignment: CDR1 MDHEN and CDR2 SYDVKM. This CDR3 is 14 amino acids long. Trimming stripped 6 bases from V and 0 bases from J, with 11 bases between. The CDR3 region is CASRKQGANYGYTF. The CDR3 DNA sequence: TGTGCCAGCAGAAAACAGGGAGCTAACTATGGCTACACCTTC.

The chain carries TRBV9 and TRBJ1-5, with D tentatively TRBD1 (5 bases). The V end lost 0 bases, the J end lost 0 bases, and 16 bases lay between the germline ends. Per germline, CDR1 SGDLS and CDR2 YYNGEE. CDR3 length: 18 amino acids. This CDR3 reads CASSVAPPTASSNQPQHF. The CDR3 DNA reads TGTGCCAGCAGCGTAGCCCCCCCGACAGCGTCTAGCAATCAGCCCCAGCATTTT. Using reference TRBV9 and TRBJ1-5 for the parts outside the CDR3, the full variable domain is DSGVTQTPKHLITATGQRVTLRCSPRSGDLSVYWYQQSLDQGLQFLIQYYNGEERAKGNILERFSAQQFPDLHSELNLSSLELGDSALYFCASSVAPPTASSNQPQHFGDGTRLSIL.

The rearrangement uses TRBV29-1 and TRBJ1-1, with a weak D call TRBD1 (6 bases). Trimming cost V 6 bases and J 0 bases, with 8 bases left between them. The CDR3 is 12 residues long. The germline V gene encodes CDR1 SQVTM and CDR2 ANQGSEA. The CDR3 reads CSVQGMNTEAFF. Written as DNA, the CDR3 is TGCAGCGTACAGGGAATGAACACTGAAGCTTTCTTT.

In this sample, this clone turned up once. The chain recombines TRBV2 with TRBJ1-2; the D gene is possibly TRBD1 (5 bases). CDR1 SNHLY and CDR2 FYNNEI come from the germline V gene. Deletions cut 2 bases from V and 6 bases from J, with 13 bases between. The CDR3 loop spans 14 amino acids. In DNA, the CDR3 is TGTGCCAGCAGTGAAAGAAAGGGGCCTAATGGCTACACCTTC. It yields the protein CASSERKGPNGYTF.

The genes are TRBV6-6 and TRBJ1-1; D unclear. CDR1 MNHNY and CDR2 SVGAGI come from the germline V gene (reference sequence). There are 14 residues in the CDR3. Trimming shortened V by 5 bases and J by 8 bases, and 18 bases separated the two germline ends. The CDR3 region is CASSVKNGEKEAFF. The CDR3 DNA follows: TGTGCCAGCAGTGTGAAAAATGGGGAGAAGGAAGCTTTCTTT.

This clone was recorded once. J is TRBJ2-1 and V is TRBV19, with 14 bases aligning to TRBD2. CDR1 LNHDA and CDR2 SQIVND come from the germline V gene (reference sequence). J was trimmed by 9 bases and V by 0 bases; bases with no gene match: 4. This CDR3 spans 16 amino acids. The CDR3 DNA follows: TGTGCCAGTAGTATAGATAGGGGACTAGCGGGAGCTGAGCAGTTCTTC. Its protein is CASSIDRGLAGAEQFF.

The V and J genes are TRBV5-1 and TRBJ1-2; 11 bases are shared with TRBD1. The CDR3 sequence is 15 residues long. Trimming cost V 2 bases and J 4 bases; bases outside gene matches: 4. Germline V lookup: CDR1 SGHRS, CDR2 YFSETQ. This CDR3 is CASSFGDRGSYGYTF. The DNA for the CDR3 is TGCGCCAGCAGCTTCGGGGACAGGGGGAGCTATGGCTACACCTTC. Variable domain in full (rest from reference TRBV5-1 and TRBJ1-2): KAGVTQTPRYLIKTRGQQVTLSCSPISGHRSVSWYQQTPGQGLQFLFEYFSETQRNKGNFPGRFSGRQFSNSRSEMNVSTLELGDSALYLCASSFGDRGSYGYTFGSGTRLTVV.

This clone came up a few times. This chain links TRBV11-3 with TRBJ2-2; possible D gene TRBD2, 5 bases. The length of the CDR3 is 15 residues. Per the germline V gene, CDR1 is SGHNT and CDR2 is YENEEA. Trimming pared 2 bases from V and 1 base from J, leaving 8 bases between. The CDR3: CASSLRTLNTGELFF. Here the CDR3 DNA reads TGTGCCAGCAGCTTAAGGACTCTGAACACCGGGGAGCTGTTTTTT.

The chain couples TRBV5-8 to TRBJ2-1; 10 bases match TRBD2. The V and J ends lost 6 bases and 6 bases, in that order; junction bases with no gene match: 9. The CDR3 has 15 amino acids. CDR1 is SGHTS, CDR2 YDEGEE, per germline. The CDR3 sequence: CASTPRLAGANEQFF. In DNA form, the CDR3 reads TGTGCCAGCACCCCGAGGCTAGCGGGAGCCAATGAGCAGTTCTTC.

This chain uses TRBV19 with TRBJ1-4, with 7 bases that match TRBD1. Germline trimming cut 4 bases from V and 8 bases from J; bases unmatched to any gene: 19. CDR3 size: 18 residues. CDR1 and CDR2 (germline): LNHDA, SQIVND (reference sequence). Here the CDR3 reads CASSTIAAGGQLREKLFF. In DNA, the CDR3 is TGTGCCAGTAGTACGATCGCGGCCGGGGGACAGCTTCGGGAAAAACTGTTTTTT.